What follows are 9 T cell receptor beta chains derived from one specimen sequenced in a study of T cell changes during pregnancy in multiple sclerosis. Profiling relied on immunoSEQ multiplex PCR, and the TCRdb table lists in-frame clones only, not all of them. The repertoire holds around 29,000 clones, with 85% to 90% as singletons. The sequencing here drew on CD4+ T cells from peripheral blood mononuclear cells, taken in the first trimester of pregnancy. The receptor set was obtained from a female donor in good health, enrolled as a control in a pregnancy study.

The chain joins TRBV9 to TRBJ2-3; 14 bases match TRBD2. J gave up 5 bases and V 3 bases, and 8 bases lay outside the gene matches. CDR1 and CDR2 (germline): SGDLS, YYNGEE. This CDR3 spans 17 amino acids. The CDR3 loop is CASSALTSGRARDTQYF. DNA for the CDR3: TGTGCCAGCAGCGCGTTGACTAGCGGGAGGGCCAGAGATACGCAGTATTTT. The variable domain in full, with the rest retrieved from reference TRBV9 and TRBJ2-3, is DSGVTQTPKHLITATGQRVTLRCSPRSGDLSVYWYQQSLDQGLQFLIQYYNGEERAKGNILERFSAQQFPDLHSELNLSSLELGDSALYFCASSALTSGRARDTQYFGPGTRLTVL.

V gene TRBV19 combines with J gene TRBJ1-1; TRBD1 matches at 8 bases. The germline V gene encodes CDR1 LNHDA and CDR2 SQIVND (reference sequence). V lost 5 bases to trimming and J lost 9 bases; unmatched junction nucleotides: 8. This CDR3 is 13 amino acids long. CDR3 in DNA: TGTGCCAGTAGTCCTTTGGACAGGGATCAAGCTTTCTTT. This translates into CASSPLDRDQAFF.

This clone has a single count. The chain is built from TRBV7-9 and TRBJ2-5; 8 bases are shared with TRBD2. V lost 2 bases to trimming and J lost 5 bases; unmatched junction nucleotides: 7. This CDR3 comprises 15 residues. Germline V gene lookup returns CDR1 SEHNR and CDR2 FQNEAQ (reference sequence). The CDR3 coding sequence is TGTGCCAGCAGCTTACAGCGGGGGCCGGGGGAGACCCAGTACTTC. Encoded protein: CASSLQRGPGETQYF.

Here the CDR3 DNA reads TGTGCCAGCAGCTGGGGGGCTAGCGGTACTAGCACAGATACGCAGTATTTT. Protein product: CASSWGASGTSTDTQYF. The rearrangement links TRBV7-2 to TRBJ2-3, with D perhaps TRBD2 (7 bases). Deletions cut 4 bases from V and 0 bases from J, with 17 bases between. This CDR3 is 17 amino acids long. Germline CDR1 and CDR2: SGHTA and FQGNSA.

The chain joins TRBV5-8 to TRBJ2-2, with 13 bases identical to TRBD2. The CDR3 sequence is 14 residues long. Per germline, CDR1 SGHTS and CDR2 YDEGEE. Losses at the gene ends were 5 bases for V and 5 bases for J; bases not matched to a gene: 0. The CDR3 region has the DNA TGTGCCAGCAGACTAGCGGGGGGGACCGGGGAGCTGTTTTTT. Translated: CASRLAGGTGELFF. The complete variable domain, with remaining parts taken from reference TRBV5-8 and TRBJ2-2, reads EAGVTQSPTHLIKTRGQQATLRCSPISGHTSVYWYQQALGLGLQFLLWYDEGEERNRGNFPPRFSGRQFPNYSSELNVNALELEDSALYLCASRLAGGTGELFFGEGSRLTVL.

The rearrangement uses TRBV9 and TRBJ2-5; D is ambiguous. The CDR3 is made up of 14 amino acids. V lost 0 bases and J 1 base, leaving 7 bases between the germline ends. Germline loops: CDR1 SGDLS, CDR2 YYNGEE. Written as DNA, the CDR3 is TGTGCCAGCAGCGTAGATCCCTCCCAAGAGACCCAGTACTTC. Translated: CASSVDPSQETQYF.

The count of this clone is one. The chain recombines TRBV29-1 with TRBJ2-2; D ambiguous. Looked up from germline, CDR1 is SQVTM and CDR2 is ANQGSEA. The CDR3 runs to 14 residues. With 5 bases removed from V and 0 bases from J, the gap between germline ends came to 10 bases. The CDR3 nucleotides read TGCAGCGTTAGTTCAGCGTCGAACACCGGGGAGCTGTTTTTT. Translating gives CSVSSASNTGELFF.

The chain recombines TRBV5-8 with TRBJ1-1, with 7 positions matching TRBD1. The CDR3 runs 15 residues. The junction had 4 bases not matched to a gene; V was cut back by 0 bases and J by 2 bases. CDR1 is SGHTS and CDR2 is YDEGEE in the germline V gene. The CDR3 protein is CASSLGGTVNTEAFF. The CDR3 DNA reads TGTGCCAGCAGCTTGGGGGGGACAGTTAACACTGAAGCTTTCTTT.

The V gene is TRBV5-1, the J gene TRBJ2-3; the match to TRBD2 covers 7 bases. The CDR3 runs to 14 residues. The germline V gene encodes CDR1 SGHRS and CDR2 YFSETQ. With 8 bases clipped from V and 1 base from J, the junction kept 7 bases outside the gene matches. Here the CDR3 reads CASSAGEGTDTQYF. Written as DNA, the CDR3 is TGCGCCAGTTCCGCGGGGGAAGGCACAGATACGCAGTATTTT.